The 29 T cell receptor beta chains below all came from one sample that was sequenced in a study of OX40 agonist ivuxolimab in advanced cancers. Data came from immunoSEQ multiplex PCR; TCRdb stores just in-frame clones and leaves some out. The sample lists 87,000 or so clones; over 75% were seen once. Sequencing was performed on CD4+ or CD8+ T cells sorted from blood, taken in a trial of the OX40 agonist ivuxolimab. The source of these receptors is an adult with an advanced solid tumor such as melanoma, head and neck, liver or kidney cancer.

The gene calls are TRBV5-1 and TRBJ2-1; 9 bases are shared with TRBD2. The junction had 5 bases not matched to a gene; V was cut back by 8 bases and J by 2 bases. The CDR3 runs 14 residues. The germline V gene has CDR1 SGHRS and CDR2 YFSETQ. The CDR3 coding sequence is TGCGCCAGTTCGCTAGCGGGACCCTACAATGAGCAGTTCTTC. It is translated as CASSLAGPYNEQFF.

The chain combines TRBV11-2 with TRBJ2-5; D gene uncertain. Looked up from germline, CDR1 is SGHAT and CDR2 is FQNNGV. V dropped 2 bases and J dropped 1 base, with 8 bases sitting between them. CDR3 size: 14 residues. The CDR3: CASSLSFGQETQYF. CDR3 nucleotide sequence: TGTGCCAGCAGCTTATCCTTCGGCCAAGAGACCCAGTACTTC.

The rearrangement uses TRBV5-1 and TRBJ1-2; 7 nucleotides agree with TRBD1. Germline V gene lookup returns CDR1 SGHRS and CDR2 YFSETQ. This CDR3 region has 14 residues. Trimming took 3 bases from V and 4 from J; bases not matched to a gene: 6. The CDR3 spells CASSYQQGPYGYTF. Written as DNA, the CDR3 is TGCGCCAGCAGCTATCAACAGGGGCCCTATGGCTACACCTTC.

This clone has more than one count but fewer than ten. This chain links TRBV4-2 with TRBJ2-3, with 9 bases aligning to TRBD2. In germline, CDR1 is LGHNA, CDR2 YNFKEQ. This CDR3 comprises 16 residues. With 1 base clipped from V and 4 bases from J, the junction kept 6 bases outside the gene matches. CDR3 DNA: TGTGCCAGCAGCCAAGTACGGCGGGAGGGCCCAGATACGCAGTATTTT. This gives the protein CASSQVRREGPDTQYF.

The rearrangement joins TRBV19 to TRBJ1-4; D gene unclear. The germline V gene has CDR1 LNHDA and CDR2 SQIVND (reference sequence). CDR3 length: 14 amino acids. V lost 7 bases to trimming and J lost 4 bases, with 13 bases between them. This CDR3 reads CASTGDGGNEKLFF. For the CDR3, the DNA is TGTGCCAGTACCGGAGACGGCGGTAATGAAAAACTGTTTTTT.

The V and J genes are TRBV7-9 and TRBJ2-7, with a tentative D call TRBD1 (6 bases). The CDR3 length is 14 residues. The V end was cut by 5 bases, the J end by 2 bases, with 13 bases between. The germline CDR1 and CDR2 sequences are SEHNR and FQNEAQ (reference sequence). The CDR3 DNA is TGTGCCAGCAGCCCGGGACAACGAGCCTACGAGCAGTACTTC. Protein sequence: CASSPGQRAYEQYF.

The chain joins TRBV23-1 to TRBJ2-1; the match to TRBD2 covers 7 bases. TRBV23-1 is an ORF; its function is uncertain. J lost 5 bases, V lost 2 bases, and 3 bases had no gene match. This CDR3 comprises 14 residues. The CDR3 loop reads CASSQAGVHNEQFF. In DNA, the CDR3 is TGCGCCAGCAGTCAAGCGGGAGTGCACAATGAGCAGTTCTTC.

The V and J genes are TRBV5-4 and TRBJ2-1; no clear D. Trimming took off 4 bases at V and 1 base at J, with 9 bases between the two ends. The CDR3 loop spans 14 amino acids. Germline lookup yields CDR1 SGHNT and CDR2 YYREEE (reference sequence). CDR3 in amino acids: CASSPKGSYNEQFF. The CDR3 DNA follows: TGTGCCAGCAGCCCTAAAGGATCCTACAATGAGCAGTTCTTC. Full variable domain (remainder filled in from reference TRBV5-4 and TRBJ2-1): ETGVTQSPTHLIKTRGQQVTLRCSSQSGHNTVSWYQQALGQGPQFIFQYYREEENGRGNFPPRFSGLQFPNYSSELNVNALELDDSALYLCASSPKGSYNEQFFGPGTRLTVL.

In DNA, the CDR3 is TGTGCCAGCAGCTTAGATCTGCAGGGGTTCAATGAGCAGTTCTTC. This gives the protein CASSLDLQGFNEQFF. The chain couples TRBV11-3 to TRBJ2-1; D is perhaps TRBD1 (6 bases). Germline CDR1 reads SGHNT; CDR2 reads YENEEA. The ends were cut back, 0 bases at V and 6 bases at J, with 12 bases in the middle. CDR3 length equals 15 residues.

For the CDR3, the DNA is TGTGCCGCCGGGTCGGGACAGTACATGAACACTGAAGCTTTCTTT. Its translation: CAAGSGQYMNTEAFF. The chain carries TRBV10-3 and TRBJ1-1, with 7 bases that match TRBD1. Germline CDR1 reads ENHRY; CDR2 reads SYGVKD. The CDR3 length is 15 residues. The trim removed 11 bases at V and 0 bases at J, leaving 12 bases unmatched.

The chain is built from TRBV5-6 and TRBJ1-2; D possibly corresponds to TRBD1 (5 bases). The CDR3 loop spans 15 amino acids. Trimming took off 0 bases at V and 0 bases at J, with 9 bases between the two ends. CDR1 and CDR2 from the germline V gene are SGHDT and YYEEEE. CDR3 residues: CASSLEGFSNYGYTF. The DNA of the CDR3 is TGTGCCAGCAGCTTGGAGGGGTTTTCTAACTATGGCTACACCTTC.

The chain carries TRBV27 and TRBJ2-3; a weak D match, TRBD2 (6 bases). The CDR3 has 18 amino acids. The germline V and J ends were trimmed by 3 bases and 1 base, with 20 bases remaining between them. Germline V lookup: CDR1 MNHEY, CDR2 SMNVEV (reference sequence). The chain's CDR3 is CASSFFRASVGRTDTQYF. CDR3 coding DNA: TGTGCCAGCAGTTTCTTTAGGGCTAGCGTGGGGCGCACAGATACGCAGTATTTT.

The chain has TRBV4-1 and TRBJ2-1; TRBD2 matches at 10 bases. In germline, CDR1 is MGHRA, CDR2 YSYEKL. Trimming took 2 bases from V and 8 from J; bases not matched to a gene: 12. The length of the CDR3 is 17 residues. The CDR3 spells CASSQSFLSGRAHEQFF. The CDR3 bases are TGCGCCAGCAGCCAATCATTCCTCAGCGGGAGGGCCCATGAGCAGTTCTTC.

The chain recombines TRBV27 with TRBJ2-5; 8 positions match TRBD1. The J call may be in error: the DNA end matches TRBJ2-7 better. Germline loops: CDR1 MNHEY, CDR2 SMNVEV (reference sequence). This CDR3 is built from 13 residues. The CDR3 region is CASSTDRGYEQYF. The CDR3, as DNA: TGTGCCAGCAGTACTGACAGGGGATACGAGCAGTACTTC.

This chain joins TRBV5-4 and TRBJ2-1, with 8 positions matching TRBD1. Germline V gives CDR1 SGHNT, CDR2 YYREEE (reference sequence). This CDR3 spans 14 amino acids. Losses at the gene ends were 5 bases for V and 5 bases for J; bases not matched to a gene: 6. The CDR3 DNA is TGTGCCAGCAGAAAGGGACAGGACAACAATGAGCAGTTCTTC. This codes for CASRKGQDNNEQFF.

This chain connects TRBV5-1 to TRBJ1-2, with a possible D match to TRBD1 (5 bases). Germline values: CDR1 SGHRS, CDR2 YFSETQ. Trimming took 4 bases from V and 1 from J, leaving 11 bases between them. This CDR3 has 14 amino acids. As DNA, the CDR3 is TGCGCCAGCAGCCCACTTCAGGGTAACTATGGCTACACCTTC. Translation: CASSPLQGNYGYTF.

The J gene is TRBJ2-7, the V gene TRBV29-1; D gene uncertain. This CDR3 is built from 14 residues. CDR1 is SQVTM, CDR2 ANQGSEA, per germline. Trimming shortened V by 4 bases and J by 2 bases, and 15 bases separated the two germline ends. The CDR3 region is CSVGPRKVTYEQYF. DNA for the CDR3: TGCAGCGTTGGGCCTCGAAAGGTTACCTACGAGCAGTACTTC.

CDR3 residues: CASSGGEGYEQYF. The CDR3 DNA is TGTGCCAGCTCAGGGGGTGAGGGCTACGAGCAGTACTTC. V gene TRBV27 combines with J gene TRBJ2-7; 7 bases line up with TRBD1. The CDR3 is 13 amino acids. V shed 8 bases and J 3 bases; nucleotides not matched to a gene: 7. The germline CDR1 and CDR2 sequences are MNHEY and SMNVEV (reference sequence).

The chain uses TRBV4-1 and TRBJ1-4, with D hard to call. V was trimmed by 1 base and J by 0 bases, leaving 12 bases between them. CDR3 length equals 17 residues. Germline lookup yields CDR1 MGHRA and CDR2 YSYEKL. The CDR3 is CASSQGPVTATNEKLFF. In DNA, the CDR3 is TGCGCCAGCAGCCAAGGGCCAGTGACGGCAACTAATGAAAAACTGTTTTTT.

The J gene is TRBJ2-1, the V gene TRBV7-8; the match to TRBD2 covers 8 bases. The CDR3 contains 15 residues. From germline, CDR1 is SGHVS and CDR2 FQNEAQ. V trimming: 1 base; J trimming: 3 bases; junction bases outside the gene matches: 2. The CDR3 here is CASSLGGRNYNEQFF. The CDR3 coding sequence is TGTGCCAGCAGCTTAGGCGGGAGGAACTACAATGAGCAGTTCTTC.

Comments on this clone: Additional DNA sequences in this sample encode the identical CDR3. The chain uses TRBV9 and TRBJ2-1; D is undetermined. CDR1 and CDR2 (germline): SGDLS, YYNGEE. V was cut by 2 bases and J by 7 bases, with 7 bases left in between. The CDR3 loop spans 12 amino acids. As DNA, the CDR3 is TGTGCCAGCAGCGTTGACGGGAATGAGCAGTTCTTC. Translated: CASSVDGNEQFF. The full variable domain, in which reference TRBV9 and TRBJ2-1 provide the parts outside the CDR3, is DSGVTQTPKHLITATGQRVTLRCSPRSGDLSVYWYQQSLDQGLQFLIQYYNGEERAKGNILERFSAQQFPDLHSELNLSSLELGDSALYFCASSVDGNEQFFGPGTRLTVL.

The chain joins TRBV4-1 to TRBJ1-3; 10 bases map to TRBD1. J was trimmed by 4 bases and V by 4 bases; bases with no gene match: 1. This CDR3 comprises 14 residues. From germline, CDR1 is MGHRA and CDR2 YSYEKL. The CDR3 here is CASSPTGGGNTIYF. As DNA, the CDR3 is TGCGCCAGCAGCCCGACAGGGGGCGGAAACACCATATATTTT.

The chain recombines TRBV5-1 with TRBJ2-1, with TRBD1 matching over 7 bases. CDR1 SGHRS and CDR2 YFSETQ come from the germline V gene. The junction had 14 bases not matched to a gene; V was cut back by 4 bases and J by 10 bases. CDR3 length: 15 amino acids. CDR3 nucleotides: TGCGCCAGCAGCCAAGATCCGGGACAGCAATTGGAGCAGTTCTTC. Its translation is CASSQDPGQQLEQFF.

The J gene is TRBJ2-3, the V gene TRBV19; 7 positions match TRBD1. Germline V gene lookup returns CDR1 LNHDA and CDR2 SQIVND (reference sequence). After removal of 4 bases from V and 3 bases from J, the junction contained 4 bases not matched to a gene. The CDR3 length is 14 residues. CDR3 coding DNA: TGTGCCAGTAGTAAGGGCAGGGGGACAGATACGCAGTATTTT. As protein: CASSKGRGTDTQYF.

The genes are TRBV9 and TRBJ2-3; no clear D gene. The CDR3 is 16 amino acids. Trimming left V 0 bases short and J 0 bases short, with 11 bases between. Germline V gene sequence: CDR1 SGDLS, CDR2 YYNGEE. CDR3 nucleotides: TGTGCCAGCAGCGTAGATTCTGCGGATAGCACAGATACGCAGTATTTT. Residues: CASSVDSADSTDTQYF. The entire variable domain, with the rest obtained from reference TRBV9 and TRBJ2-3, is as follows: DSGVTQTPKHLITATGQRVTLRCSPRSGDLSVYWYQQSLDQGLQFLIQYYNGEERAKGNILERFSAQQFPDLHSELNLSSLELGDSALYFCASSVDSADSTDTQYFGPGTRLTVL.

The rearrangement uses TRBV6-4 and TRBJ2-1, with D uncertain. This CDR3 region has 13 residues. The ends were cut back, 0 bases at V and 8 bases at J, with 8 bases in the middle. CDR1 is MRHNA, CDR2 SNTAGT, per germline. This CDR3 is CASSDSKGDEQFF. CDR3 nucleotides: TGTGCCAGCAGTGACTCGAAAGGCGATGAGCAGTTCTTC.

The CDR3 DNA reads TGTGCCAGCAGCCTCTCTTCCGGGACAGGGTCTGACGAGCAGTACTTC. Translated, it gives CASSLSSGTGSDEQYF. The chain combines TRBV4-2 with TRBJ2-7; TRBD1 aligns across 9 bases. This CDR3 comprises 16 residues. V gave up 4 bases and J gave up 5 bases; unmatched junction bases: 12. CDR1 is LGHNA, CDR2 YNFKEQ, per germline.

This clone has only one observation. The CDR3, as DNA: TGTGCCAGCAGTTACGGCCTAGCGGGTTTAACAGATACGCAGTATTTT. Translating it yields CASSYGLAGLTDTQYF. The rearrangement uses TRBV6-5 and TRBJ2-3; 8 bases line up with TRBD2. Germline loops: CDR1 MNHEY, CDR2 SVGAGI. With 2 bases clipped from V and 3 bases from J, the junction kept 7 bases outside the gene matches. The CDR3 has 16 residues.

This clone was counted once. Compared with germline, one end of the junction differs, possibly owing to a read error. The rearrangement uses TRBV7-7 and TRBJ1-5; D remains ambiguous. CDR1 is SSHAT, CDR2 FNYEAQ, per germline (reference sequence). The CDR3 has 17 amino acids. The CDR3 DNA reads as TGTGCTAGCAGCTTAGCCGAACAGCTTAATAGCAATCAGCCCCAGCATTTT. It translates to CASSLAEQLNSNQPQHF.